This section outlines one T cell receptor beta chain sequence together with its context. What antigen it recognizes has not been identified. No base quality values were provided; no much bigger clone lies one nucleotide off. The CDR3 has 16 amino acids, counting the end cysteine and phenylalanine. Just the 48-base CDR3 DNA is kept, in frame starting at base 1. Trimming accounts for 7 bases at V and 2 bases at J, while the number of junction bases matched to no gene is 13. Based on the germline V gene, the CDR1 and CDR2 sequences are MDHEN and SYDVKM. CD8 naive samples were CD45RO-negative cells positively selected for CCR7, giving a CD45RA+CCR7+ population that excluded TemRA cells. The donors were healthy, HIV-negative adults with no recently reported acute infections or vaccinations. Only Caucasian adults living in Nashville, Tennessee, USA were represented among the donors. Blood was collected by leukapheresis, and PBMCs were isolated by Ficoll-Histopaque density gradient centrifugation and then cryopreserved in liquid nitrogen vapor phase. Analytical flow cytometry was used to check the purity and quantity of each magnetically sorted T cell population. Genomic DNA was isolated from each sorted fraction and quantified by UV absorbance on a Nanodrop 2000c.

TCR CDR3 regions were amplified from genomic DNA by multiplex PCR using the deep immunoSEQ assay. For each cell subset, the extracted genomic DNA was distributed evenly across all wells of several immunoSEQ 96-well plates, and each plate served as one replicate. For sorted subsets, 200 to 250 ng of genomic DNA, equivalent to roughly 33,000 T cell genomes, went into each replicate PCR. Purified libraries were quantified with a Qubit 3.0 fluorometer, sized on a Bioanalyzer 2100, and re-quantified with the KAPA Library Quantification kit. Every immunoSEQ 96-well plate was sequenced on a dedicated single-read 150-cycle Illumina NextSeq 550 flow cell. The study's processing was this. The immunoSEQ output contained only junctional sequences without quality scores, so filtering could not match that applied to full-length reads. Sequences were annotated with PyIR, a Python wrapper for IgBLAST v1.9, and V/J genes and CDR3 were assigned using IMGT germline references. Reads were filtered out if the reads had weak V/J assignments (E-value above 1e-6), no CDR3, stop codons, out-of-frame junctions, or ambiguous translated residues. V3J clonotypes were defined as sequences sharing the same inferred V gene, J gene, and CDR3 amino acid sequence. The percentage overlap between two repertoires was calculated by dividing the number of shared unique clonotypes by the size of the smaller repertoire. Repertoire richness was assessed with RTK rarefaction, the Chao1 estimator, and Recon v2.1 estimates of unobserved clonotypes. OLGA was used to compute generation probabilities for all TCRbeta clonotypes that the gDNA method yielded from a few donors. TCRdb retrieved this table from immuneACCESS and kept in-frame rearrangements only. Not all clones are present; in checked studies, unresolved V genes account for under half, and no reason is known for the remainder. That table furnishes V, J and clone size, whereas the DNA furnished D and trimming. This sample lists some 2 million clones; just under 95% were detected once. 0.85% to 1.3% of the sample is in the top ten clones.

This record belongs to a study of shared clonotypes between healthy human individuals (TCRdb year 2020). About the investigation overall: The cohort included a few men and a couple of women between 18 and 49 years of age. For each donor, three plates each were used for CD4 naive and CD4 memory, two plates were used for CD8 naive, and one plate was used for CD8 memory. The study deeply sequenced blood TCR repertoires of 5 or 6 healthy adults to estimate repertoire size and the extent of clonotype sharing between individuals. Different laboratories and diverse techniques were used to prepare libraries and sequence TCR repertoires, to increase sequencing depth and limit assay-specific biases. Per donor, leukapheresis produced somewhere between about 0.94 and 9 billion PBMCs. Beyond this particular receptor, the publication reports: The small number of donors limited the genetic and exposure-history diversity represented. Based on pairwise subsampling, the degree of clonotype sharing among donors was expected to be affected by sequencing depth. Sampling was limited to blood, and TCR repertoires in tissue likely differ from TCR repertoires in blood. Even with the large sequencing depth, rarefaction of the sorted-subset datasets indicated that sequencing was incomplete. Compared with non-shared clonotypes, clonotypes shared by all four sorted-subset donors had higher generation probabilities. When a handful of donors were compared, the shared fraction of clonotypes was around 4.6% for naive CD4, about 4% for naive CD8, 2.3% for memory CD4, and roughly 0.4% for memory CD8. Naive subsets generally had larger estimated clonotype richness than memory subsets.

The clonotype was recovered from a man aged 18 to 35 in good health. This receptor chain uses TRBV28 and TRBJ1-2; 7 of the junction bases match TRBD1. Source material: naive CD8+ T cells sorted from blood. Per the publication, the cell subset or site label means: CD45RA+CCR7+. This receptor has the CDR3 CASTRQGLALNYGYTF. The nucleotide sequence is given as TGTGCCAGCACCCGACAGGGTTTGGCTTTAAACTATGGCTACACCTTC.